The entry below describes one TCR beta chain. These data are taken from a study of cytomegalovirus exposure and HLA in healthy donors. CDR1 and CDR2 (germline): SNHLY, FYNNEI. Trimming cost V 4 bases and J 10 bases, with 11 bases left between them. This CDR3 is 12 amino acids long. The data were produced by immunoSEQ multiplex PCR, yet TCRdb's version contains in-frame clones alone and is incomplete. This sample carries roughly 330,000 clones, about 85% of them seen once, and the ten largest clones take roughly 1.1%. The validation cohort, a group of 120 subjects, included the donors and was separate from the roughly 720-subject first cohort.

The sample was PBMCs. This TCR was recovered from a woman aged 25 to 39 in good health and CMV-seropositive. The chain employs TRBV2 and TRBJ2-4; D unclear. The CDR3 spells CASSGSSEIQYF. DNA of the CDR3: TGTGCCAGCAGTGGATCTAGTGAGATTCAGTACTTC.